The entry that follows covers one T cell receptor beta chain sequence. The antigen is undetermined. Sequencing templates came from extracted RNA that was reverse transcribed into cDNA. Profiling relied on immunoSEQ multiplex PCR, and the TCRdb table lists in-frame clones only, not all of them. The table shows around 70,000 clones, with over 25% occurring only once. These data belong to a study of CD8+ T cells in alopecia areata. Looking at the study overall: Those treated were given oral tofacitinib at 5 to 10 mg twice daily. The study's findings and limits: Tofacitinib significantly brought down scalp clonality and expanded CD8+ clones among top 100. As there was one nonresponder, how baseline CD8+ expansion relates to response remains uncertain. Alopecia totalis/universalis scalp especially showed more expanded CD8+ clones than normal scalp.

The CDR3 covers 15 residues. Germline CDR1 reads LNHDA; CDR2 reads SQIVND (reference sequence). V lost 5 bases, J lost 4 bases, and 10 bases stayed unmatched. Treatment indicated: oral pan-JAK inhibitor, 5-10 mg twice daily. This sequence originates from a human donor with alopecia areata. This specimen consisted of CD8+ T cells sorted from blood, obtained at week 4, from a patient treated with tofacitinib. V usage is TRBV19 and J usage is TRBJ1-2; 7 nucleotides line up with TRBD1. For the CDR3, the DNA is TGTGCCAGTAGTTTGGGACAGCGCGACCTCTATGGCTACACCTTC. This translates into CASSLGQRDLYGYTF.